This T cell receptor beta chain derives from a study of response to subunit inactivated influenza vaccine. A single record per CDR3 protein comes from TCRdb applying MiXCR to the RT-PCR reads. The profile covers some 480,000 distinct CDR3 sequences, with roughly 11% appearing a single time and about an eighth taken by the ten largest. This clonotype showed up many times. What it binds is unknown. This CDR3 region has 14 residues. Trimming cost V 4 bases and J 4 bases, with 14 bases left between them. Germline V gene data show CDR1 as SQVTM and CDR2 as ANQGSEA. Whole-study results and caveats: The authors offered the suggestion that each seasonal influenza vaccination recruits few new T cells.

The rearrangement joins TRBV29-1 to TRBJ2-1; D may be TRBD1 or TRBD2 (6 bases each). The clonotype comes from a middle-aged man who received an inactivated influenza vaccine. The source was PBMCs from blood, collected more than 35 days after vaccination. The CDR3 reads CSVGRGAGYNEQFF. DNA for the CDR3: TGCAGCGTTGGAAGGGGGGCGGGTTACAATGAGCAGTTCTTC.